This T cell receptor beta chain appears in the sequencing data of a study of CD39 and CD103 CD8 tumor-infiltrating T cells listed by TCRdb under 2018. Background on the whole study: The repertoire comparisons shown came from four patients: one with an HPV-positive HNSCC, one with an HPV-negative HNSCC, one with ovarian cancer and one with melanoma. Deep sequencing of TCRbeta CDR3 was used to compare the repertoires of CD8 TIL subsets, defined by CD103 and CD39, with those of peripheral memory CD8 T cells. General study outcomes and caveats: DP CD8 TILs appeared more oligoclonal than DN and SP CD8 TILs and blood memory CD8 T cells, with top 30 clonotypes covering roughly 50-90%. Clonotypes from DN TILs largely overlapped with peripheral memory CD8 repertoires, while clonotypes from DP TILs were only rarely found in blood or uninvolved lymph node.

From around 10,000 to 100,000 sorted cells per subset, genomic DNA was extracted using the DNeasy Blood and Tissue Kit. The TCRbeta V-J or V-D-J regions were sequenced and mapped through the immunoSEQ service, and coverage above 10x per sample was achieved. In the original analysis: Only productive rearrangements exported from the immunoSEQ Analyzer platform were analyzed, with clonality assessed on the 500 most abundant clones. To quantify how much repertoires overlapped between populations, both the Morisita-Horn similarity index and the Jaccard index were used. Morisita-Horn similarity between CD8 T-cell subset TCR repertoires was measured in over five cancer patients. Sourced from immuneACCESS, this table was stored by TCRdb with only in-frame sequences that have V and J called. A share of the clones is absent; for the studies checked, an unresolved V gene accounts for under half, and the remainder has no known explanation. V and J calls plus clone size are reproduced from that table; the DNA served to infer D and trimming. The sample yields roughly 3,500 clones; 60% to 80% were counted once. Over 25% of the sample is held by the ten biggest clonotypes.

Patients were not receiving therapy at sample collection, though earlier treatments ranged from chemotherapy, radiotherapy, surgery and immunotherapy to none. After thawing, cells went through T lymphocyte enrichment using a negative-selection kit, with EpCAM beads added for tumor-infiltrating lymphocytes. CD8 TIL subsets were FACS-sorted as CD3+CD4-CD8+CD45RA- cells split by CD39 and CD103 expression into DN, SP and DP. Tumor specimens were minced and digested with hyaluronidase, collagenase and DNase for 1 h, filtered, Ficoll-enriched and cryopreserved. Populations were sorted on a FACSAria II to roughly 99% purity, and the cell pellets were frozen for TCR sequencing without being cultured. In the case of this clone: Its recognized antigen is unknown. Base-call qualities are not available, and no considerably larger clone is one nucleotide away.

This TCR was recovered from a human donor with head and neck squamous cell carcinoma. The sequenced sample was CD39- CD103- CD8+ T cells sorted from the tumor. In light of the paper, this sample's cell subset or site label describes: CD103-CD39- double-negative CD45RA- CD8 T cells.

Here the CDR3 is given as CASSLPGSSYEQYF. The nucleotide sequence is given as TGTGCCAGCAGCTTGCCCGGGAGCTCCTACGAGCAGTACTTC. The chain uses TRBV7-8 and TRBJ2-7; a tentative D match to TRBD2 spans 6 bases. V is pared back by 3 bases and J by 0 bases, with 9 bases lying between the germline termini. From the cysteine through the phenylalanine, the CDR3 covers 14 amino acids. CDR3 DNA is the only sequence kept; it has 42 bases, read in frame from the first base. CDR1 and CDR2 are drawn from the germline V gene: SGHVS, FQNEAQ.